The 26 T cell receptor beta chains presented below share a single source sample, sequenced in a study of cytomegalovirus exposure and HLA in healthy donors. With 60 Vbeta and 13 Jbeta primers, the PCR was carried out. TCRdb's copy holds only in-frame clones and misses some; the assay was immunoSEQ multiplex PCR. The sample lists more than 110,000 clones, 75% to 80% occurring once. Sequences were obtained from PBMCs. These receptors came from a young man in good health and CMV-seronegative.

This chain's CDR3 is CASSLTGGNQPQHF. CDR3 coding DNA: TGTGCCAGCAGCTTGACAGGAGGCAATCAGCCCCAGCATTTT. The V call is TRBV7-8, the J call TRBJ1-5; weak D call: TRBD1 (6 bases). V lost 3 bases, J lost 2 bases, and 8 bases lay in between. Per the germline V gene, CDR1 is SGHVS and CDR2 is FQNEAQ. CDR3 size: 14 residues.

V is TRBV7-8 and J is TRBJ2-5; D may be TRBD2 (7 bases). The J call is doubtful: the DNA matches TRBJ2-7 better. The CDR3 sequence is 13 residues long. Per germline, CDR1 SGHVS and CDR2 FQNEAQ. In DNA form, the CDR3 reads TGTGCCAGCAGCCCTGAGGGGGAGGGCGAGCAGTACTTC. Its translation is CASSPEGEGEQYF.

CDR3 sequence reads: CASSVDPDYEQYF. CDR3 coding DNA: TGTGCCAGCAGCGTAGATCCGGACTACGAGCAGTACTTC. The chain employs TRBV9 and TRBJ2-5; no clear D. Gene TRBJ2-7 matches the end of the DNA better, so the J call may be wrong. CDR1 is SGDLS, CDR2 YYNGEE, per germline. This CDR3 comprises 13 residues.

In the case of this clone: Other DNA sequences from this sample encode an identical CDR3 as well. This sequence joins TRBV10-3 and TRBJ1-1, with a tentative D call TRBD1 (6 bases). Trimming left V 3 bases short and J 1 base short, with 6 bases between. The CDR3 has 13 amino acids. The germline V gene has CDR1 ENHRY and CDR2 SYGVKD. The CDR3 is CAISDRGNTEAFF. The CDR3 DNA reads as TGTGCCATCAGTGACAGGGGGAACACTGAAGCTTTCTTT.

V gene TRBV4-1 combines with J gene TRBJ1-2; possible D gene TRBD1, 6 bases. This CDR3 contains 18 residues. V was pared by 2 bases and J by 0 bases, with 19 bases between. Germline values: CDR1 MGHRA, CDR2 YSYEKL. This CDR3 is CASSQYPGQWSSNYGYTF. In DNA, the CDR3 is TGCGCCAGCAGCCAATATCCCGGACAGTGGAGTTCTAACTATGGCTACACCTTC.

In its sample, this clone was seen once. This chain joins TRBV6-1 and TRBJ2-2; 8 bases agree with TRBD2. Trimming cost V 6 bases and J 0 bases; bases outside gene matches: 3. Looked up from germline, CDR1 is MNHNS and CDR2 is SASEGT. This CDR3 comprises 15 residues. CDR3 sequence: CASRILAANTGELFF. The CDR3 nucleotides read TGTGCCAGCAGGATACTAGCGGCGAACACCGGGGAGCTGTTTTTT.

V is TRBV30 and J is TRBJ1-2; D unclear. This CDR3 region has 13 residues. Germline-derived CDR1 and CDR2 are GTSNPN and SVGIG (reference sequence). Trimming stripped 0 bases from V and 2 bases from J, with 7 bases between. The CDR3 nucleotides read TGTGCCTGGAGTGTAGCACGGAACTATGGCTACACCTTC. Protein product: CAWSVARNYGYTF.

The chain has TRBV4-1 and TRBJ2-1; TRBD2 matches 8 bases. J gave up 14 bases and V 4 bases, and 16 bases lay outside the gene matches. The CDR3 consists of 15 residues. The germline V gene encodes CDR1 MGHRA and CDR2 YSYEKL. The CDR3 here is CASSLFLTGGPSEFF. CDR3 in DNA: TGCGCCAGCAGCCTCTTTCTGACGGGGGGGCCCTCGGAGTTCTTC.

The genes are TRBV29-1 and TRBJ1-1; D gene unclear. The ends were cut back, 4 bases at V and 5 bases at J, with 14 bases in the middle. The CDR3 spans 13 residues. Germline V gene sequence: CDR1 SQVTM, CDR2 ANQGSEA. CDR3 loop: CSVVVQAGTEAFF. The CDR3 DNA reads as TGCAGCGTTGTTGTGCAGGCGGGGACTGAAGCTTTCTTT.

DNA for the CDR3: TGTGCCAGCAGCCTGACTAGCGGGAGCTCCTACAATGAGCAGTTCTTC. Translating it yields CASSLTSGSSYNEQFF. This chain connects TRBV11-2 to TRBJ2-1, with TRBD2 identical over 12 bases. Germline CDR1 SGHAT, CDR2 FQNNGV. This CDR3 region has 16 residues. V lost 5 bases to trimming and J lost 0 bases; unmatched junction nucleotides: 2.

The chain uses TRBV7-9 and TRBJ1-1, with D unclear. The CDR3 totals 12 residues. Germline V gene lookup returns CDR1 SEHNR and CDR2 FQNEAQ (reference sequence). V was trimmed by 5 bases and J by 0 bases, leaving 4 bases between them. CDR3 bases: TGTGCCAGCAGCGTAATGAACACTGAAGCTTTCTTT. Protein product: CASSVMNTEAFF.

This clone was observed a handful of times. V usage is TRBV5-1 and J usage is TRBJ2-1; 12 bases fit TRBD1. Germline V CDR1 and CDR2: SGHRS, YFSETQ. V was pared by 4 bases and J by 7 bases, with 9 bases of the junction left unmatched. This CDR3 is 16 amino acids long. The DNA for the CDR3 is TGCGCCAGCAGCCCGGGACAGGGGGCTCTATGGAATGAGCAGTTCTTC. Its protein is CASSPGQGALWNEQFF.

The chain is built from TRBV25-1 and TRBJ1-1; D remains ambiguous. The V gene's germline CDR1 is MGHDK and CDR2 SYGVNS. The CDR3 is 13 amino acids. Deletions cut 4 bases from V and 8 bases from J, with 14 bases between. CDR3 bases: TGTGCCAGCAGTGGCCTTCGGACTCCCGAAGCTTTCTTT. Residues: CASSGLRTPEAFF.

The V and J genes are TRBV27 and TRBJ2-1, with TRBD1 matching 10 bases. The CDR3 loop spans 15 amino acids. The junction had 2 bases not matched to a gene; V was cut back by 4 bases and J by 2 bases. Germline V gene data show CDR1 as MNHEY and CDR2 as SMNVEV (reference sequence). Here the CDR3 DNA reads TGTGCCAGCAGTTCGACAGGGGGCGCCTACAATGAGCAGTTCTTC. This gives the protein CASSSTGGAYNEQFF.

The genes are TRBV4-2 and TRBJ2-1; 10 positions agree with TRBD2. The CDR3 extends over 17 amino acids. Looked up from germline, CDR1 is LGHNA and CDR2 is YNFKEQ. V shed 0 bases and J 5 bases; nucleotides not matched to a gene: 7. The CDR3 coding sequence is TGTGCCAGCAGCCAAGATAGGCTAGCGGGAGAGGACAATGAGCAGTTCTTC. Translation gives CASSQDRLAGEDNEQFF.

The gene calls are TRBV6-5 and TRBJ1-5; 8 positions match TRBD1. Unmatched junction bases numbered 6, after V lost 6 bases and J lost 2 bases. Per germline, CDR1 MNHEY and CDR2 SVGAGI. The length of the CDR3 is 15 residues. This CDR3 reads CASSRTGKGNQPQHF. As DNA, the CDR3 is TGTGCCAGCAGCCGGACAGGGAAAGGCAATCAGCCCCAGCATTTT.

The chain couples TRBV15 to TRBJ2-5; 8 positions agree with TRBD2. The DNA end is a closer match to TRBJ2-7, so the J assignment may be wrong. In germline, CDR1 is LNHNV, CDR2 YYDKDF (reference sequence). The CDR3 runs to 16 residues. The CDR3, as DNA: TGTGCCACCAGCAGAGTAAGGAATAGCGGGATCGACGAGCAGTACTTC. This codes for CATSRVRNSGIDEQYF.

This rearrangement joins TRBV11-2 to TRBJ2-7, with TRBD1 as a possible D gene (6 bases). The V end lost 4 bases, the J end lost 0 bases, and 13 bases lay between the germline ends. This CDR3 spans 15 amino acids. Germline V gene lookup returns CDR1 SGHAT and CDR2 FQNNGV. The CDR3 here is CASSSLQGSSYEQYF. CDR3 in DNA: TGTGCCAGCAGCTCCCTTCAGGGGAGCTCCTACGAGCAGTACTTC.

V gene TRBV7-2 combines with J gene TRBJ2-6; weak D call: TRBD1 (5 bases). This CDR3 has 15 residues. CDR1 is SGHTA, CDR2 FQGNSA, per germline. V was pared by 4 bases and J by 3 bases, with 10 bases between. CDR3 nucleotide sequence: TGTGCCAGCAGCTCCCAGGGTGATGGGGCCAACGTCCTGACTTTC. Translating it yields CASSSQGDGANVLTF.

The chain links TRBV27 to TRBJ2-2, with a weak D call TRBD2 (6 bases). The germline V gene encodes CDR1 MNHEY and CDR2 SMNVEV (reference sequence). This CDR3 is 13 amino acids long. Deletions cut 8 bases from V and 4 bases from J, with 11 bases between. The CDR3 loop is CASCGGITGELFF. DNA for the CDR3: TGTGCCAGCTGTGGCGGGATCACCGGGGAGCTGTTTTTT.

V gene TRBV19 combines with J gene TRBJ2-1; D gene ambiguous. The ends were cut back, 1 base at V and 4 bases at J, with 8 bases in the middle. The germline gives CDR1 LNHDA, CDR2 SQIVND (reference sequence). This CDR3 has 14 amino acids. This CDR3 reads CASSIGRQYNEQFF. For the CDR3, the DNA is TGTGCCAGTAGTATAGGCCGACAATACAATGAGCAGTTCTTC.

A few counts support this clone. The gene calls are TRBV5-1 and TRBJ2-7; 10 bases agree with TRBD2. CDR1 and CDR2 (germline): SGHRS, YFSETQ. V was pared by 3 bases and J by 5 bases, with 5 bases of the junction left unmatched. The CDR3 is made up of 14 amino acids. CDR3 coding DNA: TGCGCCAGCAGCTCTACTAGCGGGGCCAACGAGCAGTACTTC. Amino acids: CASSSTSGANEQYF.

V is TRBV27 and J is TRBJ2-7; 10 bases agree with TRBD2. The germline CDR1 and CDR2 sequences are MNHEY and SMNVEV (reference sequence). There are 16 residues in the CDR3. The trim removed 3 bases at V and 4 bases at J, leaving 9 bases unmatched. The CDR3 loop is CASSFLASGSPYEQYF. CDR3 coding DNA: TGTGCCAGCAGTTTTCTCGCTAGCGGGAGCCCGTACGAGCAGTACTTC.

The rearrangement uses TRBV13 and TRBJ2-1; 15 bases line up with TRBD2. Trimming at V came to 2 bases and at J to 7 bases, leaving 3 bases not matched to a gene. The CDR3 is 16 residues long. From germline, CDR1 is PRHDT and CDR2 FYEKMQ (reference sequence). The CDR3 reads CASSLWGTSGRNEQFF. In nucleotides, the CDR3 is TGTGCCAGCAGCTTATGGGGGACTAGCGGGAGGAATGAGCAGTTCTTC.

CDR3 residues: CASSLGQEETQYF. The DNA of the CDR3 is TGTGCCAGCAGCTTAGGTCAGGAAGAGACCCAGTACTTC. The chain combines TRBV7-3 with TRBJ2-5; D call uncertain. The CDR3 totals 13 residues. Germline-derived CDR1 and CDR2 are SGHTA and FQGTGA. Between the trimmed V and J ends, which lost 2 bases and 3 bases, there was a span of 7 bases.

The chain combines TRBV7-2 with TRBJ1-1; no firm D call. The germline gives CDR1 SGHTA, CDR2 FQGNSA. This CDR3 has 15 residues. V was cut by 4 bases and J by 3 bases, with 15 bases left in between. DNA for the CDR3: TGTGCCAGCAGCTCCTTAGGGTGGGAGGACACTGAAGCTTTCTTT. It codes for CASSSLGWEDTEAFF.